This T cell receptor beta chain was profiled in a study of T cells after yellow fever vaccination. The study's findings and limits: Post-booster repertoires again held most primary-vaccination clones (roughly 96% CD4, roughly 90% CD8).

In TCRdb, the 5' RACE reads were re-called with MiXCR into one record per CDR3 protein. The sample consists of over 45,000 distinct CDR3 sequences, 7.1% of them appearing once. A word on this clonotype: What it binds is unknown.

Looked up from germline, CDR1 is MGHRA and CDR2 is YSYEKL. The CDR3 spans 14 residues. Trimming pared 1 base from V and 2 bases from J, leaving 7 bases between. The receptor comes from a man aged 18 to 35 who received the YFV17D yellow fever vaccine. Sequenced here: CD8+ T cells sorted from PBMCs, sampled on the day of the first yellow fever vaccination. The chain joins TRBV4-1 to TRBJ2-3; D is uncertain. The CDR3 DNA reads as TGCGCCAGCAGCCAAGGGCCAGACACAGATACGCAGTATTTT. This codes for CASSQGPDTDTQYF.